This T cell receptor beta chain derives from a study of blood T cell repertoires in COVID-19. Overall study: Sites in the United States, Italy and Spain provided acute and convalescent COVID-19 samples.

Per the original data handling: Nucleated cell number was recorded as an estimate derived from reference gene primer amplification. TCRdb's copy holds only in-frame clones and misses some; the assay was immunoSEQ multiplex PCR. V and J calls and clone size follow that table, whereas D and trimming were derived from the DNA. The table shows roughly 240,000 clones, with 75% to 90% occurring only once. The CDR3 loop spans 14 amino acids. The germline CDR1 and CDR2 sequences are LGHDT and YNNKEL (reference sequence). Between the trimmed V and J ends, which lost 5 bases and 0 bases, there was a span of 8 bases.

The sequence was collected from a man in his fifties or sixties who had recovered from COVID-19. The V gene is TRBV3-1 (or the pseudogene TRBV3-2), the J gene TRBJ1-3, with D hard to call. The sample taken for sequencing was peripheral blood. The CDR3 bases are TGTGCCAGCAGCTACAGAGACTCTGGAAACACCATATATTTT. Its translation is CASSYRDSGNTIYF.